These 7 T cell receptor beta chains were all obtained from the same sample, sequenced in a study of long-term antiretroviral therapy in people with HIV. Sequencing used immunoSEQ v3.0 at survey level. The data were produced by immunoSEQ multiplex PCR, yet TCRdb's version contains in-frame clones alone and is incomplete. The profile shows about 15,000 clones, about 85% of them singletons. The material was unsorted PBMCs, obtained around 1.2 years before starting antiretroviral therapy. These receptor sequences come from a man under 40 with HIV.

The genes are TRBV6-1 and TRBJ2-7; a weak D match, TRBD1 (5 bases). The CDR3 sequence is 13 residues long. Trimming took 5 bases from V and 2 from J, leaving 10 bases between them. CDR1 MNHNS and CDR2 SASEGT come from the germline V gene. The DNA of the CDR3 is TGTGCCAGCAGTACAGGACGTACCTACGAGCAGTACTTC. This gives the protein CASSTGRTYEQYF.

The chain has TRBV29-1 and TRBJ1-1, with D tentatively TRBD1 (6 bases). CDR3 length equals 13 residues. V gave up 0 bases and J gave up 10 bases, with 15 bases separating them. From germline, CDR1 is SQVTM and CDR2 ANQGSEA. In nucleotides, the CDR3 is TGCAGCGTTGAAGAAATGGACAGATCAGGAGCTTTCTTT. Its translation is CSVEEMDRSGAFF.

In the case of this clone: The identical CDR3 is also encoded by other nucleotide sequences in the sample. The chain recombines TRBV7-4 with TRBJ2-7; 8 nucleotides align to TRBD2. Losses at the gene ends were 3 bases for V and 0 bases for J; bases not matched to a gene: 4. Per germline, CDR1 SGHVT and CDR2 SQSDAQ. The CDR3 runs 15 residues. As DNA, the CDR3 is TGTGCCAGCAGCTTCAGCGGGGGTCCCTCCTACGAGCAGTACTTC. It yields the protein CASSFSGGPSYEQYF.

The gene calls are TRBV4-1 and TRBJ1-1; a possible D gene is TRBD1 (5 bases). Germline CDR1 and CDR2: MGHRA and YSYEKL. V dropped 3 bases and J dropped 5 bases, with 19 bases sitting between them. The CDR3 has 16 residues. The CDR3 protein is CASSQPEGQGKTEAFF. CDR3 in DNA: TGCGCCAGCAGCCAGCCCGAGGGGCAGGGAAAAACTGAAGCTTTCTTT.

This chain uses TRBV4-3 with TRBJ1-4, with D possibly being TRBD1 (6 bases). Trimming shortened V by 4 bases and J by 4 bases, and 13 bases separated the two germline ends. The CDR3 contains 15 residues. Per the germline V gene, CDR1 is LGHNA and CDR2 is YSLEER. CDR3 loop: CASSPGQGRNEKLFF. CDR3 bases: TGCGCCAGCAGCCCGGGGCAGGGGCGTAATGAAAAACTGTTTTTT.

The rearrangement links TRBV28 to TRBJ2-3, with D possibly being TRBD2 (6 bases). CDR3 length: 15 residues. V gave up 6 bases and J gave up 2 bases, with 15 bases separating them. In germline, CDR1 is MDHEN, CDR2 SYDVKM. CDR3 DNA: TGTGCCAGCAGCTACCCCCCGGGACTCACAGATACGCAGTATTTT. Protein sequence: CASSYPPGLTDTQYF.

The CDR3 spells CASSFSRQLHEQYF. DNA of the CDR3: TGTGCCAGCAGTTTCTCCCGACAACTCCACGAGCAGTACTTC. This sequence joins TRBV27 and TRBJ2-7; no reliable D call. The germline CDR1 and CDR2 sequences are MNHEY and SMNVEV (reference sequence). The CDR3 contains 14 residues. V shed 3 bases and J shed 5 bases, with 14 bases lying between them.